This entry lists 2 T cell receptor beta chains sequenced from one sample in a study of shared clonotypes between healthy human individuals. The method was immunoSEQ multiplex PCR; TCRdb's version includes in-frame clones alone and lacks a portion of them. The sample gives roughly 700,000 clones, approximately 79% of which show up once; around 1.6% is in the top ten. What was sequenced was memory CD4+ T cells sorted from blood. Noted subset: CD45RA-negative fraction. These receptor sequences come from a young woman in good health.

The chain carries TRBV28 and TRBJ2-7, with D uncertain. CDR1 is MDHEN, CDR2 SYDVKM, per germline. V was pared by 5 bases and J by 2 bases, with 16 bases between. The CDR3 is 15 residues long. CDR3 bases: TGTGCCAGCAGTGTTACCGGGTCTGCGGCCTACGAGCAGTACTTC. This sequence encodes CASSVTGSAAYEQYF.

The chain links TRBV5-8 to TRBJ2-2; 9 nucleotides agree with TRBD2. Per germline, CDR1 SGHTS and CDR2 YDEGEE. The CDR3 runs to 16 residues. Unmatched junction bases numbered 8, after V lost 3 bases and J lost 5 bases. The CDR3 spells CASSSLAGVGTGELFF. The CDR3 coding sequence is TGTGCCAGCAGCTCCTTAGCGGGAGTGGGAACCGGGGAGCTGTTTTTT.